This T cell receptor (beta chain) was recovered during a study of CD8 T cells in Susac syndrome. The authors carried out high-throughput sequencing of TCR beta. They applied it to CD8+ and CD4+ T cells obtained from blood. Isolation of CD8+ and CD4+ T cells was performed negatively, whereas enrichment of TEMRA cells was done by FACS. Study-wide findings and caveats: The study acknowledged a relatively small number of individuals in its TCR sequencing and HLA analysis.

The CDR3 has 15 amino acids. Trimming took 4 bases from V and 5 from J; bases not matched to a gene: 7. The germline CDR1 and CDR2 sequences are KGHDR and SFDVKD. This clonotype has just one count. Its target is not known. Roughly 0.45 to 1 ug RNA was reverse transcribed with random hexamers. TCR beta CDR3 was amplified by immunoSEQ multiplex PCR. This amplification extended across 54 Vbeta and 13 Jbeta segments. TCRdb re-called the immunoSEQ multiplex PCR reads through MiXCR, storing one row per CDR3 protein. The sample consists of 200,000 or so distinct CDR3 sequences, approximately 96% of them appearing once.

The sequenced sample consisted of CD4+ T cells from PBMCs. This clonotype was sampled from a human donor with Susac syndrome. The V call is TRBV24-1, the J call TRBJ2-1; the match to TRBD1 covers 7 bases. In DNA, the CDR3 is TGTGCCACCAGTGACTCCAGAACAGGGGACAATGAGCAGTTCTTC. Its translation: CATSDSRTGDNEQFF.